This T cell receptor (beta chain) was retrieved from a study of CD8 T cells in ankylosing spondylitis. Study-level findings and limits: Characteristic of ankylosing spondylitis blood, it appeared, was a TCR beta motif comprising several highly homologous variants.

This clonotype was observed a handful of times. The antigen is unknown. TCRdb reprocessed the 5' RACE reads with MiXCR, giving one entry per CDR3 protein. The data contain approximately 540,000 distinct CDR3 sequences, approximately 11% of them singletons. This CDR3 has 13 residues. The ends lost 5 bases at V and 4 bases at J; junction bases unmatched: 6. CDR1 is DFQATT, CDR2 SNEGSKA, per germline (reference sequence). This TCR came from a male donor with ankylosing spondylitis. What was sequenced was blood, either unsorted or a sorted T cell fraction (not recorded which). The chain is built from TRBV20-1 and TRBJ2-5; 8 positions agree with TRBD2. CDR3 DNA: TGCAGTGCTGACGGGAGGGCCCTAGAGACCCAGTACTTC. It encodes CSADGRALETQYF.